This T cell receptor beta chain was found in a study of cytomegalovirus exposure and HLA in healthy donors. On the study more broadly: The roughly 110 validation repertoires used the same platform as the roughly 670 first-cohort repertoires, a later analysis reported. The study's findings and limits: In vitro assays verified that a few CMV-associated chains recognized CMV antigens specifically. According to a subsequent analysis, TCR clusters from the first cohort were inclined to appear together in the 100 to 150 validation repertoires. Researchers catalogued over 150 TCR beta chains as cytomegalovirus-associated.

Here immunoSEQ multiplex PCR was the method, and the copy in TCRdb shows in-frame clones only, minus some. The table includes around 190,000 clones, more than 75% detected once. As for this clone: Its antigen is unidentified.

The origin of this receptor is a woman between 18 and 29 years old in good health and CMV-seronegative. The sequencing input was PBMCs.

CDR3 in DNA: TGCGCCAGCAGCCCTCAGGGGGCGCGGGGAACTGAAGCTTTCTTT. It is translated as CASSPQGARGTEAFF. The chain recombines TRBV5-1 with TRBJ1-1; 8 bases fit TRBD1. V shed 4 bases, J shed 5 bases, and the junction held 10 bases outside the gene matches. CDR1 is SGHRS, CDR2 YFSETQ, per germline. The CDR3 runs to 15 residues.